This T cell receptor beta chain was recovered during a study of blood T cell repertoires in COVID-19. Study-wide context: Samples came from the United States, Italy and Spain, spanning acute and convalescent COVID-19. PBMCs, B-cell-depleted T cells, or T cells provided the cDNA or gDNA that made up the material.

The CDR3 has 15 amino acids. The germline CDR1 and CDR2 sequences are LGHDT and YNNKEL (reference sequence). The ends were cut back, 0 bases at V and 4 bases at J, with 12 bases in the middle. The authors' processing: Using reference gene primer amplification, nucleated cell counts were estimated. Repertoires were generated with immunoSEQ multiplex PCR, while TCRdb's copy carries only in-frame clones and drops some. Clonal size and the V and J genes are those of that table, whereas D and trimming came from the DNA. The table shows about 200,000 clones, with 85% to 90% occurring only once. The TCR was taken from a man aged 55 to 70 who had recovered from COVID-19. Sequencing was done on a sample of peripheral blood. The J gene is TRBJ1-2, the V gene TRBV3-1 (or the pseudogene TRBV3-2); D not resolved. CDR3 in DNA: TGTGCCAGCAGCCAAGATCCCTCGGGGTCCTATGGCTACACCTTC. This translates into CASSQDPSGSYGYTF.